The following is a T cell receptor (beta chain) sequence with its context. This record comes from a study of blood T cell repertoires in COVID-19. For the study at large: Sites across the United States, Italy and Spain contributed samples from acute and convalescent COVID-19. PBMCs, B-cell-depleted T cells, or T cells provided the cDNA or gDNA that made up the material.

Categorization into cohorts depended on clinical history that participants reported. Cohort 3 donors were reported recovered after two negative PCRs, clearance, or symptom resolution. Profiled with immunoSEQ multiplex PCR; TCRdb holds only in-frame clones, not every one. This sample has almost 250,000 clones, with 75% to 90% found just once. Trimming left V 0 bases short and J 6 bases short, with 11 bases between. The CDR3 extends over 14 amino acids. Germline V lookup: CDR1 SGHDN, CDR2 FVKESK. The TCR sequence derives from a young woman who had recovered from COVID-19. Sequenced sample: PBMCs or T cells enriched from blood (not recorded which). The chain has TRBV14 and TRBJ1-2; D gene uncertain. This chain's CDR3 is CASSQDLGGHGYTF. The CDR3 bases are TGTGCCAGCAGCCAAGATCTGGGAGGGCATGGCTACACCTTC.